The clone carrying this T cell receptor (beta chain) has only one observation. This specimen comes from a study of blood T cell repertoires in COVID-19. Looking at the study overall: Samples of COVID-19 (acute and convalescent) were obtained from the United States, Italy and Spain. T cells, B-cell-depleted T cells, or PBMCs provided the cDNA or gDNA that served as material.

Trimming took off 2 bases at V and 6 bases at J, with 10 bases between the two ends. Germline loops: CDR1 MNHNS, CDR2 SASEGT. The CDR3 contains 14 residues. Followed longitudinally, the Seattle patients had been enrolled during active infection. The authors' processing: Researchers report that nucleated cell counts were estimated from reference gene primer amplification. The repertoire was sequenced with immunoSEQ multiplex PCR; TCRdb's copy has only in-frame clones and lacks some. D and trimming were read from the DNA, whereas the V and J calls and clone size are those reported in that table. The table lists roughly 460,000 clones, roughly 90% of them singletons.

This clonotype was sampled from a man aged 18 to 30 with COVID-19, enrolled during active disease. This rearrangement joins TRBV6-1 to TRBJ1-4; tentatively, D is TRBD1 (6 bases). Sequencing was done on a sample of peripheral blood. The CDR3 DNA is TGTGCCAGCAGTGAACAGGGGAGGGATGAAAAACTGTTTTTT. Protein product: CASSEQGRDEKLFF.